The sequence of this TCR beta chain was determined in a study of T cell responses to AZD1222 COVID-19 vaccine. Study in general: Analysis merged second doses at about 4 or about 12 weeks.

With regard to this clone: Its antigen is undetermined.

Repertoires were generated with immunoSEQ multiplex PCR, while TCRdb's copy carries only in-frame clones and drops some. The table lists some 120,000 clones, around 90% of them singletons, with approximately 1.5% in the top ten. Study findings and constraints: Donor demographics were predominantly white British with a female majority; clonal diversity may be underestimated. Samples come after the peak T cell response, not at day 14. Unmutated variant regions are reportedly the target of nearly half of TCRs that are spike-specific.

Trimming cost V 6 bases and J 3 bases; bases outside gene matches: 11. The germline V gene has CDR1 SQVTM and CDR2 ANQGSEA. The CDR3 consists of 15 residues. The genes are TRBV29-1 and TRBJ1-5, with 7 positions matching TRBD1. The material sequenced was peripheral blood, taken on day 0 of AZD1222 vaccination. The origin of this receptor is an adult in good health. CDR3 DNA sequence: TGCAGCGTGAGGGAGGGGGCGAATGACAATCAGCCCCAGCATTTT. Translating gives CSVREGANDNQPQHF.